The 9 T cell receptor beta chains below were found in one sample sequenced in a study of blood T cell repertoires in COVID-19. Sequenced by immunoSEQ multiplex PCR; TCRdb stores in-frame clones only, minus some. This table holds about 98,000 clones, about 91% found once. The sample taken for sequencing was peripheral blood. These receptors were taken from a man aged 18 to 29 with acute or convalescent COVID-19.

The chain recombines TRBV7-7 with TRBJ1-5, with a possible D match to TRBD1 (6 bases). Germline V CDR1 and CDR2: SSHAT, FNYEAQ (reference sequence). The CDR3 runs to 16 residues. V was clipped by 5 bases and J by 4 bases, with 18 bases between them. This chain's CDR3 is CASSPRTAISNQPQHF. CDR3 in DNA: TGTGCCAGCAGCCCGAGGACAGCCATCTCAAATCAGCCCCAGCATTTT.

The V gene is TRBV18, the J gene TRBJ1-2; D call uncertain. CDR1 is KGHSH, CDR2 LQKENI, per germline. V was shortened by 1 base and J by 5 bases, with 8 bases between the two germline ends. The CDR3 runs to 13 residues. The CDR3 sequence: CASSPQGAYGYTF. CDR3 coding DNA: TGTGCCAGCTCACCACAGGGAGCTTATGGCTACACCTTC.

This chain uses TRBV21-1 with TRBJ1-1. TRBV21-1 is termed a pseudogene. The CDR3 consists of 14 residues. CDR3 coding DNA: TGTGCCAGCAGCAAAAGGAGGGGAGGTACTGAAGCTTTCTTT. It yields the protein CASSKRRGGTEAFF.

The V call is TRBV9, the J call TRBJ1-1, with D tentatively TRBD1 (6 bases). V gave up 0 bases and J gave up 1 base, with 22 bases separating them. The CDR3 extends over 19 amino acids. Germline assignment: CDR1 SGDLS and CDR2 YYNGEE. Here the CDR3 reads CASSVGLTDRIGPNTEAFF. CDR3 bases: TGTGCCAGCAGCGTAGGTTTGACGGACAGAATAGGGCCGAACACTGAAGCTTTCTTT.

This clone was detected once. The chain recombines TRBV5-4 with TRBJ1-2; no clear D. Germline V CDR1 and CDR2: SGHNT, YYREEE (reference sequence). The CDR3 length is 16 residues. V lost 0 bases and J lost 0, with 12 bases in between. In DNA form, the CDR3 reads TGTGCCAGCAGCTTGGTCGCGGGGTTAGCTAACTATGGCTACACCTTC. It encodes CASSLVAGLANYGYTF. The full variable domain, its missing parts supplied by reference TRBV5-4 and TRBJ1-2, is ETGVTQSPTHLIKTRGQQVTLRCSSQSGHNTVSWYQQALGQGPQFIFQYYREEENGRGNFPPRFSGLQFPNYSSELNVNALELDDSALYLCASSLVAGLANYGYTFGSGTRLTVV.

A single count supports this clone. J is TRBJ2-5 and V is TRBV5-1, with TRBD2 matching over 14 bases. V lost 0 bases and J lost 3; bases outside the gene matches: 4. Germline values: CDR1 SGHRS, CDR2 YFSETQ. The CDR3 loop spans 17 amino acids. The CDR3 loop is CASSLEGLAGGEETQYF. The DNA for the CDR3 is TGCGCCAGCAGCTTGGAAGGACTAGCGGGAGGAGAAGAGACCCAGTACTTC.

This chain joins TRBV27 and TRBJ2-1; 9 bases are shared with TRBD1. Germline V lookup: CDR1 MNHEY, CDR2 SMNVEV (reference sequence). V trimming: 6 bases; J trimming: 7 bases; junction bases outside the gene matches: 10. The CDR3 is 15 amino acids. The CDR3: CASSQPGTGKNEQFF. The CDR3 DNA is TGTGCCAGCAGCCAGCCCGGGACAGGGAAAAATGAGCAGTTCTTC.

The genes are TRBV5-5 and TRBJ2-7; 9 bases align to TRBD1. Unmatched junction bases numbered 6, after V lost 3 bases and J lost 5 bases. Germline assignment: CDR1 SGHKS and CDR2 YYEKEE (reference sequence). This CDR3 comprises 14 residues. The CDR3 spells CASSWGTGTHEQYF. The CDR3 DNA reads as TGTGCCAGCAGCTGGGGGACAGGGACCCACGAGCAGTACTTC.

The chain couples TRBV18 to TRBJ2-3; 11 bases agree with TRBD2. Germline lookup yields CDR1 KGHSH and CDR2 LQKENI. This CDR3 has 18 residues. V lost 1 base, J lost 2 bases, and 8 bases stayed unmatched. CDR3 loop: CASSPRLAGGHYTDTQYF. The CDR3 DNA reads TGTGCCAGCTCACCACGCCTAGCGGGGGGACACTACACAGATACGCAGTATTTT.